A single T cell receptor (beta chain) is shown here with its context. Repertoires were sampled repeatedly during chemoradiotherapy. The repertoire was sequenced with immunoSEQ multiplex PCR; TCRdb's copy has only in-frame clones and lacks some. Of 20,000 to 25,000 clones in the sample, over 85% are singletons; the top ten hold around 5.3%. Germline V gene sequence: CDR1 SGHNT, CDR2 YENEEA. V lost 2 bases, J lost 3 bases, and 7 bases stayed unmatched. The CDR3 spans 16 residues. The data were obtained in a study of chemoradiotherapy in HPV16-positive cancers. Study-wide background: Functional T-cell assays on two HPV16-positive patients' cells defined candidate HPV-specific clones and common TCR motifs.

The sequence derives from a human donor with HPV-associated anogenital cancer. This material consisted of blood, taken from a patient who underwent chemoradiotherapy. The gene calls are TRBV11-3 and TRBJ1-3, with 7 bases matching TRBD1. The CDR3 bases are TGTGCCAGCAGCTTATCTTTCGGACAGGATGGAAACACCATATATTTT. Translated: CASSLSFGQDGNTIYF.